The sequence of this TCR beta chain was determined in a study of blood T cells in healthy people across ages. Findings and caveats of the study: Samples with more naive T cells showed higher observed beta diversity. Diversity was higher, and naive CD4+ cells more numerous, in long-lived donors than in aged donors. The diversity estimates, figures obtained from one million T cells, were considered underestimates.

Regarding this clonotype: Its matching antigen is unknown.

With a J-beta primer mix and a sample-barcoded 5' primer, a second PCR ran about 7 to 12 cycles. TCRdb re-analysed the 5' RACE reads in MiXCR, keeping a single row per CDR3 protein. The data show 1.8 million or so distinct CDR3 sequences, around 40% seen once. The V gene's germline CDR1 is SGHRS and CDR2 YFSETQ. The V and J ends lost 4 bases and 0 bases, in that order; junction bases with no gene match: 4. CDR3 length: 15 amino acids. The sequence derives from a human donor in good health. This sequence joins TRBV5-1 and TRBJ1-3; 7 positions agree with TRBD1. Specimen: blood. The CDR3, as DNA: TGCGCCAGCAGCCGGGACAGCCTCTCTGGAAACACCATATATTTT. This encodes CASSRDSLSGNTIYF.